The T cell receptor beta chain described here comes from a study of T cell responses to AZD1222 COVID-19 vaccine. Comments on this clone: Its antigen is as yet unknown.

The CDR3 is 16 amino acids. After removal of 4 bases from V and 9 bases from J, the junction contained 9 bases not matched to a gene. Looked up from germline, CDR1 is MNHEY and CDR2 is SVGAGI. Study outcomes and limitations: The peak T cell response came first, and repertoires were sampled only after it. Two AZD1222 administrations were followed by greater Spike-specific TCR breadth and depth.

The method was immunoSEQ multiplex PCR; TCRdb's version includes in-frame clones alone and lacks a portion of them. The sample contains around 170,000 clones, around 90% of which appear only once. Here the sequenced sample was peripheral blood, taken 28 days after the second AZD1222 dose. V gene TRBV6-5 combines with J gene TRBJ2-1, with TRBD2 matching over 13 bases. This receptor was identified in an adult who received the AZD1222 COVID-19 vaccine. CDR3 sequence (DNA): TGTGCCAGCAGTTTAAAACTAGCGGGGGGGCCAGGTGAGCAGTTCTTC. It is translated as CASSLKLAGGPGEQFF.